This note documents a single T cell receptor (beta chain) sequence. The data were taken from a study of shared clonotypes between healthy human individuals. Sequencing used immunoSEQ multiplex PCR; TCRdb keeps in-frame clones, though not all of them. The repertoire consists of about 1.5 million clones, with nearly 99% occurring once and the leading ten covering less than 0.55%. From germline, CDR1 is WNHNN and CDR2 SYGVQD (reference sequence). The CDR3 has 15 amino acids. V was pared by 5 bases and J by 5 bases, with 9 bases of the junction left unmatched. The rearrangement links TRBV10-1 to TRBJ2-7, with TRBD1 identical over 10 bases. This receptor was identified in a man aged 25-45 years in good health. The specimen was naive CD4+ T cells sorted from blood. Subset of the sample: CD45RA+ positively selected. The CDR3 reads CASSKTGGFSHEQYF. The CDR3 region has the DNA TGCGCCAGCAGTAAGACAGGGGGCTTTTCCCACGAGCAGTACTTC.